The entry below describes one T cell receptor beta chain. What it binds is unknown. TCRdb's copy holds only in-frame clones and misses some; the assay was immunoSEQ multiplex PCR. The sample lists over 150,000 clones, about four fifths occurring once. There are 16 residues in the CDR3. Germline assignment: CDR1 LNHDA and CDR2 SQIVND (reference sequence). Trimming at V came to 1 base and at J to 3 bases, leaving 7 bases not matched to a gene. The data were taken from a study of cytotoxic CD8 clonotypes in ibrutinib-treated CLL. Regarding the study as a whole: Clonality was higher at ibrutinib response and returned toward baseline at progression.

The V gene is TRBV19, the J gene TRBJ2-3; TRBD1 agrees at 7 bases. This TCR derives from a human donor with chronic lymphocytic leukemia. The sample consisted of PBMCs, taken after 12 months of ibrutinib treatment. This CDR3 is CASSIGTGVRTDTQYF. The CDR3 nucleotides read TGTGCCAGTAGTATAGGCACAGGGGTGAGGACAGATACGCAGTATTTT.